These T cell receptor beta chains were read from a single sample in a study of CD8 T cells in ankylosing spondylitis. One entry per CDR3 protein, called by TCRdb with MiXCR from the 5' RACE reads. The sample records roughly 260,000 distinct CDR3 sequences, approximately 20% being singletons. Sequencing was performed on blood, either unsorted or a sorted T cell fraction (not recorded which). The receptors shown here come from a male donor with ankylosing spondylitis or in good health (not recorded which). Each CDR3 is given with its conserved first and last residue. The order of the fields is clone size, J gene, D gene, V gene, CDR3 DNA, CDR3 protein. A D gene is named only where the DNA matches it firmly. Clone size is shown for a subset of rows, as once, few, many or a class of expanded clone.

-	TRBJ2-1	-	TRBV19	TGTGCCAGTAGTCGGGCTAGCCCCACTACCTACAATGAGCAGTTCTTC	CASSRASPTTYNEQFF
few	TRBJ2-1	-	TRBV6-5	TGTGCCAGCAGTTACGAGGGGACTTACTACAATGAGCAGTTCTTC	CASSYEGTYYNEQFF
-	TRBJ1-1	-	TRBV6-1	TGTGCCAGCAGTGAATCCGACGGGAACACTGAAGCTTTCTTT	CASSESDGNTEAFF
few	TRBJ1-2	-	TRBV10-3	TGTGCCATCAGTGAGAGCTATGGCTACACCTTC	CAISESYGYTF
-	TRBJ1-1	-	TRBV20-1	TGCAGTGCTAGAGATCCGGGGAGGGACACTGAAGCTTTCTTT	CSARDPGRDTEAFF
-	TRBJ2-3	TRBD2	TRBV7-2	TGTGCCAGCAGCTCGACTAGCGGGGGGGACGTAGATACGCAGTATTTT	CASSSTSGGDVDTQYF
-	TRBJ2-1	-	TRBV27	TGTGCCAGCAGTTTCCAGCGCCTCTACAATGAGCAGTTCTTC	CASSFQRLYNEQFF
-	TRBJ2-1	TRBD1	TRBV5-1	TGCGCCAGCAGTTGGGACAGAAACAATGAGCAGTTCTTC	CASSWDRNNEQFF
once	TRBJ1-1	-	TRBV7-8	TGTGCCAGCAGCTTAGATAGGGGTGTGGGGCTGAACACTGAAGCTTTCTTT	CASSLDRGVGLNTEAFF
-	TRBJ1-2	-	TRBV7-2	TGTGCCAGCAGCTTTCGTCTCCAGGGCTATGGCTACACCTTC	CASSFRLQGYGYTF
few	TRBJ2-2	-	TRBV5-6	TGTGCCAGCACCCAGGTGGACGCGAACACCGGGGAGCTGTTTTTT	CASTQVDANTGELFF
-	TRBJ1-5	-	TRBV6-1	TGTGCCAGCACCCCCTTAAGCCCCGGTAATCAGCCCCAGCATTTT	CASTPLSPGNQPQHF
-	TRBJ2-1	-	TRBV3-1	TGTGCCAGCAGCCAAGATGTGGGAGTCGAGGGTGAGCAGTTCTTC	CASSQDVGVEGEQFF
few	TRBJ2-5	-	TRBV18	TGTGCCAGCTCACCACCCAAGTCCGGGCTTCAAGAGACCCAGTACTTC	CASSPPKSGLQETQYF
-	TRBJ2-3	TRBD1	TRBV29-1	TGCAGCGTCGACAGGGGGCTAACGCAGTATTTT	CSVDRGLTQYF
-	TRBJ2-1	-	TRBV27	TGTGCCAGCGGCCCCCCGCCTAGGACAAATGAGCAGTTCTTC	CASGPPPRTNEQFF
-	TRBJ1-6	-	TRBV20-1	TGCAGTGCAGGCCGACGGGCAAATAATTCACCCCTCCACTTT	CSAGRRANNSPLHF
few	TRBJ2-5	-	TRBV10-3	TGTGCCATCAGTGAGTCAAAGACACTTCAAGAGACCCAGTACTTC	CAISESKTLQETQYF
few	TRBJ2-5	-	TRBV20-1	TGCAGTGCTAGAGCCGGGCCCCACGAGACCCAGTACTTC	CSARAGPHETQYF
-	TRBJ1-1	TRBD1	TRBV5-1	TGCGCCAGCAACAGGGGGGGAGAAGCTTTCTTT	CASNRGGEAFF
-	TRBJ2-5	-	TRBV15	TGTGCCACCAACCCAAGCTACAAAGAGACCCAGTACTTC	CATNPSYKETQYF
many	TRBJ2-1	TRBD2	TRBV27	TGTGCCAGCAAGGCTAGCGGGGGAGTCGGCTACAATGAGCAGTTCTTC	CASKASGGVGYNEQFF
many	TRBJ2-3	-	TRBV29-1	TGCAGCGTCGACTGGCACGATACGCAGTATTTT	CSVDWHDTQYF
few	TRBJ2-1	TRBD1	TRBV28	TGTGCCAGCAGTTTGCCCGGGACAGCCGGCGATGAGCAGTTCTTC	CASSLPGTAGDEQFF
few	TRBJ1-2	-	TRBV20-1	TGCAGTGCCCTACACGCAGGGCCCTCCTATGGCTACACCTTC	CSALHAGPSYGYTF
-	TRBJ1-2	-	TRBV6-1	TGTGCCAGCAGTGAGGGTAGGGACTATGGCTACACCTTC	CASSEGRDYGYTF
few	TRBJ2-2	-	TRBV7-2	TGTGCCAGCAGGCCACCTCTAAACACCGGGGAGCTGTTTTTT	CASRPPLNTGELFF
many	TRBJ2-2	-	TRBV20-1	TGCAGTGCTAGACCCGGACAAATGAACACCGGGGAGCTGTTTTTT	CSARPGQMNTGELFF
-	TRBJ2-1	TRBD2	TRBV5-1	TGCGCCAGCAGCTTGGGTGGGACTAGCGGAGTCAATGAGCAGTTCTTC	CASSLGGTSGVNEQFF
many	TRBJ2-3	-	TRBV5-1	TGCGCCAGCAGCTTGGCAGGACTACAGTATTTT	CASSLAGLQYF
-	TRBJ1-2	TRBD1	TRBV5-4	TGTGCCAGCAGCTTCAGCGAAGGGACAGGGGGCTTCTATGGCTACACCTTC	CASSFSEGTGGFYGYTF
-	TRBJ1-5	-	TRBV10-3	TGTGCCATCAGTGAGTTTGGGCCTTCCAGCAATCAGCCCCAGCATTTT	CAISEFGPSSNQPQHF
-	TRBJ2-5	-	TRBV27	TGTGCCAGCAGCCGAAGTGGGATCCAAGAGACCCAGTACTTC	CASSRSGIQETQYF
-	TRBJ1-4	-	TRBV20-1	TGCAGTGCTAGGGAACCCCCCGGCCGGGGGGAAAAACTGTTTTTT	CSAREPPGRGEKLFF
few	TRBJ1-2	-	TRBV20-1	TGCAGTGGTATCCGCGCGGGGAACTTTGGTGGCTACACCTTC	CSGIRAGNFGGYTF
many	TRBJ1-6	-	TRBV12-3/TRBV12-4	TGTGCCAGCAGTTTATCAGGGAGTAATTCACCCCTCCACTTT	CASSLSGSNSPLHF
few	TRBJ2-2	TRBD1	TRBV4-1	TGCGCCAGCAGCCAAGAGACAGGGGATGGAAGGACCGGGGAGCTGTTTTTT	CASSQETGDGRTGELFF
few	TRBJ2-1	-	TRBV4-1	TGCGCCAGCAGCCAAGAAACTAACAGGGAAAATGAGCAGTTCTTC	CASSQETNRENEQFF